The present T cell receptor (beta chain) was sequenced within a study of post-analysis software for immune sequencing data. TCR beta cDNA libraries had unique molecular identifiers. Approximately 500,000 cDNA molecules were recovered from an input of about 1 to 10 million T cells. MiXCR, run by TCRdb on the PCR reads, gives a single entry per CDR3 protein. The sample yields a few hundred thousand distinct CDR3 sequences, 39% seen once. The germline gives CDR1 SNHLY, CDR2 FYNNEI. The J segment lost 4 bases and the V segment lost 9 bases, leaving 12 bases of the junction unmatched. The CDR3 contains 16 residues. Whole-study findings and limits: Batch-mates among the samples co-clustered strongly by F measure. TRBV5-6, TRBV5-1 and TRBV20-1 belonged to a set of about five TRBV segments that were more frequent in patients than controls.

About this clonotype: The antigen remains unidentified.

This TCR was sampled from a girl aged 2-9 years with multiple sclerosis. The chain is built from TRBV2 and TRBJ2-7; 13 bases agree with TRBD2. The sample comprised blood. CDR3 bases: TGTGCCAGTCAACTCGGACTAGCGGGAGCCCAATACGAGCAGTACTTC. Its protein is CASQLGLAGAQYEQYF.